Listed below are T cell receptor beta chains from one sample, sequenced in a study of blood T cells in healthy people across ages. TCRdb processed the 5' RACE reads anew with MiXCR; each CDR3 protein has one entry. Among more than 1,000,000 distinct CDR3 sequences listed, almost 25% were seen once. These same data were also listed under a study on T cells of mothers and their children.

What was sequenced was blood. Receptor source: a girl aged 2 to 9 in good health. The CDR3 runs from the conserved cysteine through the conserved F or W. The D gene is left open where the match is weak. A clone size is listed for some rows: how often the clone was seen (once, few, many), or a class if it is expanded.

J gene,D gene,V gene,clone size,CDR3 DNA,CDR3 protein
TRBJ2-7,-,TRBV28,few,TGTGCCAGCGAGGACACCTACGAGCAGTACTTC,CASEDTYEQYF
TRBJ2-5,-,TRBV11-2,-,TGTGCCAGCAGCCGTTCCAACTACATAGGAGAGACCCAGTACTTC,CASSRSNYIGETQYF
TRBJ1-2,-,TRBV29-1,-,TGCAGCGCCGCGAGGGGTAGCGACTATGGCTACACCTTC,CSAARGSDYGYTF
TRBJ2-7,-,TRBV18,-,TGCGCCAGCTCACCACTCGGGGCAACCTACGAGCAGTACTTC,CASSPLGATYEQYF
TRBJ2-3,-,TRBV27,-,TGTGCCAGCAGTCTAGCGCCCAGGGCAGATACGCAGTATTTT,CASSLAPRADTQYF
TRBJ1-4,TRBD1,TRBV7-9,few,TGTGCCAGCAGCTTTGGGGACAGGGACGATGAAAAACTGTTTTTT,CASSFGDRDDEKLFF
TRBJ1-2,TRBD1,TRBV7-2,few,TGTGCCAGCAGCCCAAAACAGGGGAATGGCTACACCTTC,CASSPKQGNGYTF
TRBJ2-5,-,TRBV7-9,few,TGTGCCAGCAGCCGCGGACAGAACTACCAAGAGACCCAGTACTTC,CASSRGQNYQETQYF
TRBJ2-1,-,TRBV3-1,-,TGTGCCAGCAGCCAAGAGAACGGTCATGAGCAGTTCTTC,CASSQENGHEQFF
TRBJ2-7,TRBD1,TRBV5-1,-,TGCGCCAGCAGCCTATGGACAGGGTGGTACGAGCAGTACTTC,CASSLWTGWYEQYF
TRBJ2-1,-,TRBV24-1,few,TGTGCCACCAGTGATTGGTCCTACAATGAGCAGTTCTTC,CATSDWSYNEQFF
TRBJ1-1,TRBD1,TRBV20-1,-,TGCAGTGCTATCTTCACAGGGGGCGTCTCTGAAGCTTTCTTT,CSAIFTGGVSEAFF
TRBJ2-1,TRBD1,TRBV24-1,few,TGTGCCACAAGCTACGGGACAGGCGATGAGCAGTTCTTC,CATSYGTGDEQFF
TRBJ2-7,-,TRBV20-1,-,TGCAGTGCTAGAGTGGGTTTAGGCATAGACAGTCCTTTCTACGAGCAGTACTTC,CSARVGLGIDSPFYEQYF
TRBJ1-2,-,TRBV29-1,few,TGCAGCGCCTGGGAGAGGGATGGCTACACCTTC,CSAWERDGYTF
TRBJ2-7,-,TRBV27,few,TGTGCCAGCAGTGGGGTGGGCTCAACCTTGCTGGGGCAGTACTTC,CASSGVGSTLLGQYF
TRBJ1-1,-,TRBV6-5,-,TGTGCCAGCAGATATCAGGGTCCTACTGAAGCTTTCTTT,CASRYQGPTEAFF
TRBJ2-3,-,TRBV12-3/TRBV12-4,few,TGTGCCAGCAGACTTACAGCTATCGTATTTGATACGCAGTATTTT,CASRLTAIVFDTQYF
TRBJ2-5,-,TRBV28,few,TGTGCCAGCAGTCCCTACGAGCCTCGTCGGACCCAGTACTTC,CASSPYEPRRTQYF
TRBJ2-5,-,TRBV27,-,TGTGCCGGCAGTTTAAGGGCGGGGCAAGGAATGGAGACCCAGTACTTC,CAGSLRAGQGMETQYF
TRBJ2-1,TRBD2,TRBV3-1,-,TGTGCCAGCAGCCGCGGGAGGAGCTCCTACAATGAGCAGTTCTTC,CASSRGRSSYNEQFF
TRBJ2-7,-,TRBV15,many,TGTGCCACCAGCAGAGAGTCGGGGGCATCCTACGAGCAGTACTTC,CATSRESGASYEQYF
TRBJ2-5,TRBD2,TRBV11-1,few,TGTGCCAGCAGCATGGACCCTAGCGGCCACGAGACCCAGTACTTC,CASSMDPSGHETQYF
TRBJ2-7,-,TRBV12-3/TRBV12-4,-,TGTGCCAGCATCCTTTATGCCGGGACATCTCACGAGCAGTACTTC,CASILYAGTSHEQYF
TRBJ2-5,-,TRBV29-1,few,TGCAGCGTTGAAGGGGGGGGACAGGCGGCCGGAGAGGAGTTCTTC,CSVEGGGQAAGEEFF
TRBJ2-1,TRBD1,TRBV18,-,TGTGCCAGCTCGCCGGGACAGGCATGGAGTGAGCAGTTCTTC,CASSPGQAWSEQFF
TRBJ2-5,TRBD1,TRBV5-1,few,TGCGCCAGCAGCTTGGGACAGGGGTTGATGCAAGAGACCCAGTACTTC,CASSLGQGLMQETQYF
TRBJ2-5,-,TRBV11-2,-,TGTGCCAGCAGCTTCATCAGGGTAACTGTCCCCCAAGAGACCCAGTACTTC,CASSFIRVTVPQETQYF